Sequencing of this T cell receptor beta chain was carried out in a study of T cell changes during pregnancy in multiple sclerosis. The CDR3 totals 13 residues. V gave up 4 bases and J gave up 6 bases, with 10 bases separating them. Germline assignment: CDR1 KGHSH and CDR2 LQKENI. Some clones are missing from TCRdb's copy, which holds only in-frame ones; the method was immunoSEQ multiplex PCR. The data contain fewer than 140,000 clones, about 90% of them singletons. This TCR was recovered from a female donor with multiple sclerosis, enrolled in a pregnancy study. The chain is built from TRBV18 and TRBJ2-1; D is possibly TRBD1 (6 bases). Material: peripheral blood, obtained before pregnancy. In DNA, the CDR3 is TGTGCCAGCTCACTCTCAGGGGTCAATGAGCAGTTCTTC. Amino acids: CASSLSGVNEQFF. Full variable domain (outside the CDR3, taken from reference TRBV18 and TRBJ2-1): NAGVMQNPRHLVRRRGQEARLRCSPMKGHSHVYWYRQLPEEGLKFMVYLQKENIIDESGMPKERFSAEFPKEGPSILRIQQVVRGDSAAYFCASSLSGVNEQFFGPGTRLTVL.